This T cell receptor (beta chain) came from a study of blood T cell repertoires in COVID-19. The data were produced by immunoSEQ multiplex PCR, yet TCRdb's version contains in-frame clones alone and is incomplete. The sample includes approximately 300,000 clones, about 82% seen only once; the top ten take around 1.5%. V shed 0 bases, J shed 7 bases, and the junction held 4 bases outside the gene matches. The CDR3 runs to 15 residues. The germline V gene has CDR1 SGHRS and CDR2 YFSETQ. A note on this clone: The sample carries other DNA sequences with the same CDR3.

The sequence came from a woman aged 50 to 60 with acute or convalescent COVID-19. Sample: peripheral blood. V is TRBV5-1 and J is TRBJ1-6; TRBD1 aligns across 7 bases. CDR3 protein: CASSLGGTANSPLHF. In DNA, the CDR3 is TGCGCCAGCAGCTTGGGGGGGACAGCAAATTCACCCCTCCACTTT. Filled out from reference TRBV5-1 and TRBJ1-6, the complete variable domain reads KAGVTQTPRYLIKTRGQQVTLSCSPISGHRSVSWYQQTPGQGLQFLFEYFSETQRNKGNFPGRFSGRQFSNSRSEMNVSTLELGDSALYLCASSLGGTANSPLHFGNGTRLTVT.